The clone carrying this TCR beta chain was observed once. The antigen is unknown. The CDR3 has 14 residues. CDR1 and CDR2 from the germline V gene are MNHEY and SMNVEV (reference sequence). Unmatched junction bases numbered 7, after V lost 6 bases and J lost 7 bases. The data were taken from a study of shared clonotypes between healthy human individuals. Study-level points and caveats: Blood alone was sampled, and tissue repertoires likely differ.

Sequenced by immunoSEQ multiplex PCR; TCRdb stores in-frame clones only, minus some. The table records 150,000 to 200,000 clones, about 93% of them present only once. The rearrangement uses TRBV27 and TRBJ1-4, with 8 nucleotides matching TRBD1. The sequenced sample consisted of naive CD4+ T cells sorted from blood. The subset denotes: CD45RA+ positively selected. The sequence came from a woman aged 25 to 39 in good health. The CDR3: CASRMTGAGEKLFF. The DNA for the CDR3 is TGTGCCAGCAGGATGACAGGGGCGGGTGAAAAACTGTTTTTT. The complete variable domain, with remaining parts taken from reference TRBV27 and TRBJ1-4, reads EAQVTQNPRYLITVTGKKLTVTCSQNMNHEYMSWYRQDPGLGLRQIYYSMNVEVTDKGDVPEGYKVSRKEKRNFPLILESPSPNQTSLYFCASRMTGAGEKLFFGSGTQLSVL.